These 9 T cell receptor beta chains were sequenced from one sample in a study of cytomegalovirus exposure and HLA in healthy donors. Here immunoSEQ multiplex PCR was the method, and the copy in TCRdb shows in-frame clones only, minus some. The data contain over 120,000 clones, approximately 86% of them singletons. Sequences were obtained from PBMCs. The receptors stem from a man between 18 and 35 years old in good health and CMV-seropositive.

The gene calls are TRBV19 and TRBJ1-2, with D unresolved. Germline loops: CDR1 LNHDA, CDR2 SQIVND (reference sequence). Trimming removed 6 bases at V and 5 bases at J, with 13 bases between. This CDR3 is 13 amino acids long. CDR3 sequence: CASSLGEAYGYTF. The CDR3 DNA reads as TGTGCCAGTAGCCTTGGAGAGGCTTATGGCTACACCTTC.

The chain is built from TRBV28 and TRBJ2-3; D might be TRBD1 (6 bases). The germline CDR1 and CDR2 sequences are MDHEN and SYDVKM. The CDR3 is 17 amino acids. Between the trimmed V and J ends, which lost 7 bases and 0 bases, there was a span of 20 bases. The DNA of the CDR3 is TGTGCCAGCACCTCGGACAGCCGATCCACTAGCACAGATACGCAGTATTTT. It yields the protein CASTSDSRSTSTDTQYF. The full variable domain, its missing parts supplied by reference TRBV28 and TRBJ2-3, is DVKVTQSSRYLVKRTGEKVFLECVQDMDHENMFWYRQDPGLGLRLIYFSYDVKMKEKGDIPEGYSVSREKKERFSLILESASTNQTSMYLCASTSDSRSTSTDTQYFGPGTRLTVL.

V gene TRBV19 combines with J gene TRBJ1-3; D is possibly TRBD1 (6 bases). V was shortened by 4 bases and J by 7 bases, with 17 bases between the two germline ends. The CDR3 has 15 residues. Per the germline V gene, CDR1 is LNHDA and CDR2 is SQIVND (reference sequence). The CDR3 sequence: CASSRGQLQRNTIYF. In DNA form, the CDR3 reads TGTGCCAGTAGTAGGGGACAACTTCAGCGGAACACCATATATTTT. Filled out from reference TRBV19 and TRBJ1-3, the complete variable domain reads DGGITQSPKYLFRKEGQNVTLSCEQNLNHDAMYWYRQDPGQGLRLIYYSQIVNDFQKGDIAEGYSVSREKKESFPLTVTSAQKNPTAFYLCASSRGQLQRNTIYFGEGSWLTVV.

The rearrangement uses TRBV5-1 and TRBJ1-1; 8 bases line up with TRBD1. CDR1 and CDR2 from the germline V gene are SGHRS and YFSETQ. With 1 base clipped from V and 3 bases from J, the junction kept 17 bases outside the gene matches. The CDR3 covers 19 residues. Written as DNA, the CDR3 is TGCGCCAGCAGCTTGCCGCTGGCAGGACAGGGTTTTTGGTACACTGAAGCTTTCTTT. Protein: CASSLPLAGQGFWYTEAFF. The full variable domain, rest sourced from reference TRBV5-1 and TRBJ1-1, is KAGVTQTPRYLIKTRGQQVTLSCSPISGHRSVSWYQQTPGQGLQFLFEYFSETQRNKGNFPGRFSGRQFSNSRSEMNVSTLELGDSALYLCASSLPLAGQGFWYTEAFFGQGTRLTVV.

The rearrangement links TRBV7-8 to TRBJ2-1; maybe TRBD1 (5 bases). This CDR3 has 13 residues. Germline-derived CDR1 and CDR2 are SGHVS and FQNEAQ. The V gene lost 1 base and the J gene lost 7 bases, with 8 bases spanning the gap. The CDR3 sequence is CASSLDRGNEQFF. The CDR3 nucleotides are TGTGCCAGCAGCTTAGATAGGGGAAATGAGCAGTTCTTC.

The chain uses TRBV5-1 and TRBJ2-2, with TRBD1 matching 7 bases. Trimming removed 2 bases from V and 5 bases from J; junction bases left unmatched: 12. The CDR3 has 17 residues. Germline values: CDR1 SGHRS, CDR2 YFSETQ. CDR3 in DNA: TGCGCCAGCAGCTTCATGAACAGGGGCGTGACTACCGGGGAGCTGTTTTTT. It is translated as CASSFMNRGVTTGELFF.

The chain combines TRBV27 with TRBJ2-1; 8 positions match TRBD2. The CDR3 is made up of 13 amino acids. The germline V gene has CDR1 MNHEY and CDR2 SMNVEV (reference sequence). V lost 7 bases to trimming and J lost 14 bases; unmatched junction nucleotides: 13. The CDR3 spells CASTTAGARLEFF. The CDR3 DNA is TGTGCCAGCACCACAGCGGGAGCCCGTCTTGAGTTCTTC.

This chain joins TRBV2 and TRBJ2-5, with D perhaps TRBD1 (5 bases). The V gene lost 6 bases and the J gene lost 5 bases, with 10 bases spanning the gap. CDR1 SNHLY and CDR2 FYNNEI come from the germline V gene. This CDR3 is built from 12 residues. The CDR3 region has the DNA TGTGCCAGCAGACAGGTCGGGGAGACCCAGTACTTC. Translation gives CASRQVGETQYF.

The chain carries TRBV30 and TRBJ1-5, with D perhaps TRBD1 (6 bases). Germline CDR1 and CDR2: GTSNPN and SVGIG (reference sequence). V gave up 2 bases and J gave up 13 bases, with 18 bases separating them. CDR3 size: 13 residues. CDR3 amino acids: CAWSTIGQKPQHF. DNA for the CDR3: TGTGCCTGGAGTACTATTGGACAGAAACCTCAGCATTTT. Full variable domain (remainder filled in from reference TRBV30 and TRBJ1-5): SQTIHQWPATLVQPVGSPLSLECTVEGTSNPNLYWYRQAAGRGLQLLFYSVGIGQISSEVPQNLSASRPQDRQFILSSKKLLLSDSGFYLCAWSTIGQKPQHFGDGTRLSIL.